A selection of T cell receptor beta chains follows, all from one sample in a study of control samples from healthy donors and cancer patients. Profiling relied on immunoSEQ multiplex PCR, and the TCRdb table lists in-frame clones only, not all of them. The sample consists of approximately 54,000 clones, around nine tenths of them appearing once. Sequencing input: PBMCs. These receptors all stem from a man between 45 and 60 years old with head and neck cancer. CDR3s include the opening cysteine and the closing phenylalanine or tryptophan. D genes are given only for firm matches. Clone size is shown for a subset of rows, as once, few, many or a class of expanded clone.

>TRBJ2-3|TRBV10-3|NA|NA
TGTGCCATCAGTGAGGACAGGAGCACAGATACGCAGTATTTT
CAISEDRSTDTQYF
>TRBJ1-2|TRBV4-3|NA|NA
TGCGCCAGCAGCCCCCGTCAGGGCAACTATGGCTACACCTTC
CASSPRQGNYGYTF
>TRBJ2-3|TRBV2|TRBD2|NA
TGTGCCAGCAGTGCTCGGACTAGCTGGGCAGATACGCAGTATTTT
CASSARTSWADTQYF
>TRBJ2-7|TRBV3-1/TRBV3-2|NA|NA
TGTGCCAGCAGCCAAAGGAAGGGGTCGGCCCTTTACGAGCAGTACTTC
CASSQRKGSALYEQYF
>TRBJ2-7|TRBV12-5|NA|NA
TGTGCTAGTGGTTTGAAGGCGGCCTACGAGCAGTACTTC
CASGLKAAYEQYF
>TRBJ2-7|TRBV19|NA|NA
TGTGCCAGTAGAGCCGGGAGCCGAGGCGAGCAGTACTTC
CASRAGSRGEQYF
>TRBJ2-5|TRBV11-2|TRBD2|NA
TGTGCCAGCAGCTTAAGGCCGGCGGGAGTCGTAGAGACCCAGTACTTC
CASSLRPAGVVETQYF
>TRBJ1-5|TRBV7-8|NA|many
TGTGCCAGCAGCCAGAGGGACCCACGAGGGACTCAGCCCCAGCATTTT
CASSQRDPRGTQPQHF
>TRBJ1-3|TRBV7-3|NA|NA
TGTGCCAGCAGCTTAAACGGGGGCTCTGGAAACACCATATATTTT
CASSLNGGSGNTIYF
>TRBJ2-2|TRBV5-1|TRBD1|NA
TGCGCCAGCAGCGCCGACAGGGCCGCCGGGGAGCTGTTTTTT
CASSADRAAGELFF
>TRBJ2-3|TRBV30|TRBD2|NA
TGTGCCTGGAGTGGGACTAGCGGTGACACAGATACGCAGTATTTT
CAWSGTSGDTDTQYF
>TRBJ2-3|TRBV9|NA|NA
TGTGCCAGCAGCGTGTCTGGTTATACGCAGTATTTT
CASSVSGYTQYF
>TRBJ2-7|TRBV7-9|TRBD1|once
TGTGCCAGCAGCCCAGGGGGGACAGGGTCTTACGAGCAGTACTTC
CASSPGGTGSYEQYF
>TRBJ2-5|TRBV5-1|NA|NA
TGCGCCAGCAGCTTGGGAGGGGGTGGAGAGACCCAGTACTTC
CASSLGGGGETQYF
>TRBJ2-2|TRBV6-5|TRBD2|once
TGTGCCAGCAGTTCCCCGGGACTAAACACCGGGGAGCTGTTTTTT
CASSSPGLNTGELFF
>TRBJ1-4|TRBV4-3|NA|NA
TGCGCCAGCAGCCAAGGGGGCGGAGGTAATCAAAAACTGTTTTTT
CASSQGGGGNQKLFF
>TRBJ2-7|TRBV5-1|NA|NA
TGCGCCAGCAGAATAAGCGGTTCCTCCTACGAGCAGTACTTC
CASRISGSSYEQYF
>TRBJ2-7|TRBV19|TRBD1|NA
TGTGCCAGTAAACCGGGACAGGGCTACGAGCAGTACTTC
CASKPGQGYEQYF
>TRBJ2-7|TRBV6-1|NA|NA
TGTGCCAGCAGTGAAGGGGGGACCGCCCACGAGCAGTACTTC
CASSEGGTAHEQYF
>TRBJ2-5|TRBV11-2|NA|once
TGTGCCAGCAGCTTAGAAGAGACCCAGTACTTC
CASSLEETQYF
>TRBJ1-5|TRBV10-3|NA|NA
TGTGCCACCGCCCTGGGGGGTAGCAATCAGCCCCAGCATTTT
CATALGGSNQPQHF
>TRBJ1-6|TRBV5-1|NA|NA
TGCGCCAGCAGCTTGGCAGGTTTGGGTTCACCCCTCCACTTT
CASSLAGLGSPLHF
>TRBJ2-7|TRBV15|TRBD2|NA
TGTGCCACCAGCAGAGAAGGCCCTAGCGGGAGATACGAGCAGTACTTC
CATSREGPSGRYEQYF
>TRBJ2-3|TRBV7-8|TRBD2|once
TGTGCCAGCAGCCCAATAGCGGGAGTGGTGGATACGCAGTATTTT
CASSPIAGVVDTQYF
>TRBJ1-2|TRBV30|NA|NA
TGTGCCTCCACGTTATCCGGCTACACCTTC
CASTLSGYTF
>TRBJ1-2|TRBV12-3/TRBV12-4|NA|NA
TGTGCCAGCAGGGGGGGATATGGCTACACCTTC
CASRGGYGYTF
>TRBJ2-7|TRBV5-1|TRBD2|few
TGCGCCAGCAGCTTGGTTCGTGGGCTAGCGGGAGGCGAGCAGTACTTC
CASSLVRGLAGGEQYF
>TRBJ2-5|TRBV14|NA|NA
TGTGCCAGCAGCCAAGGATGGACAGTTGGGCAAGAGACCCAGTACTTC
CASSQGWTVGQETQYF
>TRBJ2-5|TRBV7-9|NA|NA
TGTGCCAGCAGATCCGAGGAGACCCAGTACTTC
CASRSEETQYF
>TRBJ2-7|TRBV24-1|TRBD1|NA
TGTGCCACCAGTGATTCTCGGGACAGCTCCTACGAGCAGTACTTC
CATSDSRDSSYEQYF
>TRBJ2-6|TRBV7-2|NA|NA
TGTGCCAGGGACAGCCCCTCTGGGGCCAACGTCCTGACTTTC
CARDSPSGANVLTF
>TRBJ1-5|TRBV18|NA|once
TGTGCCAGCTCAGCACAGACAGGCCATAGCAATCAGCCCCAGCATTTT
CASSAQTGHSNQPQHF
>TRBJ2-7|TRBV11-2|NA|NA
TGTGCCAGCAGCTTATCGAGGGTTTCCTACGAGCAGTACTTC
CASSLSRVSYEQYF
>TRBJ2-2|TRBV4-1|NA|NA
TGCGCCAGCAGCCAAGTTCCGGGGACGAACACCGGGGAGCTGTTTTTT
CASSQVPGTNTGELFF
>TRBJ1-1|TRBV6-2/TRBV6-3|NA|NA
TGTGCCAGCAGTTACTCGAGGGCAGGGGAGAAGAACACTGAAGCTTTCTTT
CASSYSRAGEKNTEAFF
>TRBJ1-3|TRBV2|NA|NA
TGTGCCAGCAGTGAAGGGACCCGTGCAGGAAACACCATATATTTT
CASSEGTRAGNTIYF
>TRBJ2-5|TRBV29-1|NA|NA
TGCAGCGTTGAAGATTTTAAGGGGCGTTCGTTTCAGTACTTC
CSVEDFKGRSFQYF
>TRBJ2-2|TRBV23-1|NA|NA
TGCGCCACACAGGGATGTGGCACCGGGGAGCTGTTTTTT
CATQGCGTGELFF
>TRBJ2-1|TRBV7-3|TRBD1|NA
TGTGCCAGCAGCGTACAGGGGGCCTACAATGAGCAGTTCTTC
CASSVQGAYNEQFF
>TRBJ2-7|TRBV3-1/TRBV3-2|NA|once
TGTGCCAGCAGCCAAAGATATGAGAATTACGAGCAGTACTTC
CASSQRYENYEQYF
>TRBJ1-1|TRBV5-1|TRBD1|NA
TGCGCCAGCAGGGCGAGACAGGGACGCCAGAACACTGAAGCTTTCTTT
CASRARQGRQNTEAFF
>TRBJ2-7|TRBV6-5|TRBD2|NA
TGTGCCAGCGGGCGGGAGGGCCTATTCCGGGAGCAGTACTTC
CASGREGLFREQYF
>TRBJ1-2|TRBV6-5|NA|NA
TGTGCCAGCAGTCAGGGTGGGGGAAACTATGGCTACACCTTC
CASSQGGGNYGYTF
>TRBJ1-6|TRBV7-2|NA|NA
TGTGCCAGCAGCCCCTTCGTCAGGGGAGGCTCACCCCTCCACTTT
CASSPFVRGGSPLHF
>TRBJ1-5|TRBV28|TRBD1|NA
TGTGCCAGCACCGTCACAGGGGCGGGGCAGCCCCAGCATTTT
CASTVTGAGQPQHF
>TRBJ2-5|TRBV7-9|NA|NA
TGTGCCAGCAGCAACCTTGGGGGTTGGGAAGAGACCCAGTACTTC
CASSNLGGWEETQYF
>TRBJ1-6|TRBV4-1|NA|NA
TGCGCCAGCAGCCAAGGCGCACAGGGTTATAATTCACCCCTCCACTTT
CASSQGAQGYNSPLHF
>TRBJ2-7|TRBV4-1|NA|NA
TGCGCCAGCAGCCAAGACATGAGAGGAGCCGAGCAGTACTTC
CASSQDMRGAEQYF
>TRBJ1-6|TRBV27|TRBD1|NA
TGTGCCAGCAGTTTAAGGGGACAGGTTTGGTCACCCCTCCACTTT
CASSLRGQVWSPLHF
>TRBJ2-1|TRBV30|NA|NA
TGTGCCTGGAGTTCTTCCCGAGACGGAGTTCTGTTAGGGGGCAATGAGCAGTTCTTC
CAWSSSRDGVLLGGNEQFF
>TRBJ2-1|TRBV18|TRBD2|NA
TGTGCCAGCTCGCCCCTCGCTAGCGGGAGCCAATATGAGCAGTTCTTC
CASSPLASGSQYEQFF
>TRBJ2-4|TRBV16|NA|NA
TGTGCCAGCAGCCAATCCTACAACCAGCCAGGGGCCAAAAACATTCAGTACTTC
CASSQSYNQPGAKNIQYF
>TRBJ1-1|TRBV5-1|TRBD1|NA
TGCGCCAGCAGCACTGGACAGGGCATGAACACTGAAGCTTTCTTT
CASSTGQGMNTEAFF